Below are 7 T cell receptor beta chains sequenced from a single sample in a study of breast tumors, draining lymph nodes, adjacent tissues. From the multiplex PCR reads, TCRdb called clonotypes with MiXCR, one entry per CDR3 protein. The sample lists more than 250,000 distinct CDR3 sequences; under 35% were seen once. Samples came from axillary lymph nodes draining the breast cancer. The sequencing input was axillary lymph node tissue. All receptors derive from a female donor with breast cancer. Some clones in this sample may be carry-over from other donors' samples.

On this clonotype itself: It may be a read error: a sequence one base away is much more abundant. The CDR3 DNA is TGTGCCAGCAATTCTAAAGGGGCGACAGAGACCCAGTACTTC. Translation: CASNSKGATETQYF. The genes are TRBV6-6 and TRBJ2-5, with TRBD1 as a possible D gene (5 bases). Trimming pared 7 bases from V and 4 bases from J, leaving 16 bases between. This CDR3 region has 14 residues. Germline-derived CDR1 and CDR2 are MNHNY and SVGAGI (reference sequence).

Ten or more counts support this clonotype. This chain links TRBV11-2 with TRBJ2-5; maybe TRBD2 (5 bases). The CDR3 runs to 16 residues. Germline V gene lookup returns CDR1 SGHAT and CDR2 FQNNGV. V lost 1 base to trimming and J lost 5 bases, with 17 bases between them. CDR3 sequence: CASSLVGREARETQYF. The CDR3 nucleotides read TGTGCCAGCAGCTTAGTGGGCCGGGAAGCTAGGGAGACCCAGTACTTC. The whole variable domain, remainder taken from reference TRBV11-2 and TRBJ2-5, is EAGVAQSPRYKIIEKRQSVAFWCNPISGHATLYWYQQILGQGPKLLIQFQNNGVVDDSQLPKDRFSAERLKGVDSTLKIQPAKLEDSAVYLCASSLVGREARETQYFGPGTRLLVL.

This clonotype showed up many times. The J gene is TRBJ1-3, the V gene TRBV5-1; maybe TRBD1 (5 bases). This CDR3 region has 16 residues. Per the germline V gene, CDR1 is SGHRS and CDR2 is YFSETQ. V shed 1 base and J shed 4 bases, with 15 bases lying between them. The CDR3 DNA reads TGCGCCAGCAGCTTGTTTCGGGGCGCGGCGGGAAACACCATATATTTT. Its translation is CASSLFRGAAGNTIYF. Full variable domain (missing parts from reference TRBV5-1 and TRBJ1-3): KAGVTQTPRYLIKTRGQQVTLSCSPISGHRSVSWYQQTPGQGLQFLFEYFSETQRNKGNFPGRFSGRQFSNSRSEMNVSTLELGDSALYLCASSLFRGAAGNTIYFGEGSWLTVV.

This clonotype was observed a handful of times. The CDR3 nucleotides read TGTGCCAGCAGTCAGGACGTTTCAGGGGCTGGTGGCTACACCTTC. As protein: CASSQDVSGAGGYTF. The V and J genes are TRBV28 and TRBJ1-2; perhaps TRBD1 as D (6 bases). Germline-derived CDR1 and CDR2 are MDHEN and SYDVKM. The V end lost 5 bases, the J end lost 7 bases, and 20 bases lay between the germline ends. CDR3 length: 15 amino acids.

Worth noting for this clonotype: This may stem from a read error, because a much larger clone lies one nucleotide away. This rearrangement joins TRBV5-5 to TRBJ2-6; D uncertain. This CDR3 is built from 16 residues. With 0 bases removed from V and 0 bases from J, the gap between germline ends came to 7 bases. Germline assignment: CDR1 SGHKS and CDR2 YYEKEE (reference sequence). The CDR3 nucleotides are TGTGCCAGCAGCTTGGTAGTTACCTCTGGGGCCAACGTCCTGACTTTC. Amino acid sequence: CASSLVVTSGANVLTF. Looking up the rest from reference TRBV5-5 and TRBJ2-6 gives the full variable domain: DAGVTQSPTHLIKTRGQQVTLRCSPISGHKSVSWYQQVLGQGPQFIFQYYEKEERGRGNFPDRFSARQFPNYSSELNVNALLLGDSALYLCASSLVVTSGANVLTFGAGSRLTVL.

This clonotype was seen at least ten times. This chain uses TRBV15 with TRBJ1-5; 7 nucleotides align to TRBD1. This CDR3 is built from 17 residues. Trimming cost V 0 bases and J 7 bases; bases outside gene matches: 12. Germline V gives CDR1 LNHNV, CDR2 YYDKDF (reference sequence). The CDR3 protein is CATSRDSTGEIGQPQHF. The CDR3, as DNA: TGTGCCACCAGCAGAGATTCCACAGGGGAGATAGGGCAGCCCCAGCATTTT.

Points on this clonotype: This may arise from a read error, as a much more abundant clone is one base away. V is TRBV12-3 or TRBV12-4 and J is TRBJ2-5, with a weak D call TRBD2 (6 bases). CDR3 length equals 14 residues. CDR3 amino acids: CASSFWTKQETQCF. Here the CDR3 DNA reads TGTGCCAGCAGTTTCTGGACTAAACAAGAGACCCAGTGCTTC.